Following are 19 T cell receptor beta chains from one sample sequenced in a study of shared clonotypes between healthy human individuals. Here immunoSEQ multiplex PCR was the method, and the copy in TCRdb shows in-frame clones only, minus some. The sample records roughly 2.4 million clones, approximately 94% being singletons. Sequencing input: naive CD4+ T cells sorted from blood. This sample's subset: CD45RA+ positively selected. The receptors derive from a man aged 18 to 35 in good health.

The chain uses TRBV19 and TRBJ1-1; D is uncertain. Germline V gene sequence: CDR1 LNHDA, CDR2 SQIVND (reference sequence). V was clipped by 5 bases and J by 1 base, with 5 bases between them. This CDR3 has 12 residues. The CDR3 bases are TGTGCCAGTAGTGTTAAGAACACTGAAGCTTTCTTT. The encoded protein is CASSVKNTEAFF.

CDR3 nucleotides: TGTGCCAGCAGCCCCCATAGCGGGGCCCCCTACGAGCAGTACTTC. This sequence encodes CASSPHSGAPYEQYF. The V call is TRBV7-9, the J call TRBJ2-7, with TRBD2 matching over 8 bases. Germline CDR1 reads SEHNR; CDR2 reads FQNEAQ (reference sequence). There are 15 residues in the CDR3. J was trimmed by 2 bases and V by 5 bases; bases with no gene match: 8.

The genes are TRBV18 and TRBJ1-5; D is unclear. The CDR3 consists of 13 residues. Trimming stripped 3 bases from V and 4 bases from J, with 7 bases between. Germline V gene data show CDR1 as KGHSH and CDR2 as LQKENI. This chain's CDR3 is CASSPGHNQPQHF. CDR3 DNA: TGTGCCAGCTCACCGGGCCATAATCAGCCCCAGCATTTT.

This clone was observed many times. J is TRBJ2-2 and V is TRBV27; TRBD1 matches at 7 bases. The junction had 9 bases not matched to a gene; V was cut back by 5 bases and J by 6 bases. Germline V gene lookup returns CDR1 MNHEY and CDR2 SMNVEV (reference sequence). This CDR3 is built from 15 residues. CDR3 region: CASSVNRGRAGELFF. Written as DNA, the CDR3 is TGTGCCAGCAGTGTAAACAGGGGTAGAGCCGGGGAGCTGTTTTTT.

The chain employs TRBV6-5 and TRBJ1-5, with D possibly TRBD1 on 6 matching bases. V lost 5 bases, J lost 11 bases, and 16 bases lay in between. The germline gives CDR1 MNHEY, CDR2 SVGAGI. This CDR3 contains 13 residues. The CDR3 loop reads CASSAYGSGAQHF. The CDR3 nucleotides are TGTGCCAGCAGTGCCTACGGTTCAGGGGCCCAGCATTTT.

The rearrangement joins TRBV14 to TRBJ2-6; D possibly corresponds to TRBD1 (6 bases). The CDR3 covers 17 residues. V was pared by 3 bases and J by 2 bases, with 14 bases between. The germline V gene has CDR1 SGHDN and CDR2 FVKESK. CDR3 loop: CASSHRTELTGANVLTF. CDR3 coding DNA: TGTGCCAGCAGCCATCGGACAGAACTTACTGGGGCCAACGTCCTGACTTTC.

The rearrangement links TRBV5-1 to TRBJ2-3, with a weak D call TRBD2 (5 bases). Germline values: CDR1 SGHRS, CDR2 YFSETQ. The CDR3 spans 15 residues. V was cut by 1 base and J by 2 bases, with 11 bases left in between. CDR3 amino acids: CASSLNPGSTDTQYF. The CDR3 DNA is TGCGCCAGCAGCTTGAACCCGGGGTCCACAGATACGCAGTATTTT.

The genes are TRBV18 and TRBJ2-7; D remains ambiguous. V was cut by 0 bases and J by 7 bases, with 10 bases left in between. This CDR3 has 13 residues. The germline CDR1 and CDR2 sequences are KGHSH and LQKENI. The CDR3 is CASSPPGREEQYF. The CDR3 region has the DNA TGTGCCAGCTCACCACCGGGAAGGGAAGAGCAGTACTTC.

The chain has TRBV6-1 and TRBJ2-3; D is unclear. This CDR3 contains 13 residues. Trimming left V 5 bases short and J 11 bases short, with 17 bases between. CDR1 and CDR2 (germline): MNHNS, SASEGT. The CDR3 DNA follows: TGTGCCAGCAGTACTTCCGGACCCTCCCAGCAGTATTTT. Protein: CASSTSGPSQQYF.

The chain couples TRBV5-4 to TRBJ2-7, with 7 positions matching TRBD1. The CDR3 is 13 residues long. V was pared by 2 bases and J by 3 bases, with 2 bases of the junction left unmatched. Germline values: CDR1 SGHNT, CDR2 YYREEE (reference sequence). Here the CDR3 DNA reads TGTGCCAGCAGCTTTGGACAGGACTACGAGCAGTACTTC. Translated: CASSFGQDYEQYF.

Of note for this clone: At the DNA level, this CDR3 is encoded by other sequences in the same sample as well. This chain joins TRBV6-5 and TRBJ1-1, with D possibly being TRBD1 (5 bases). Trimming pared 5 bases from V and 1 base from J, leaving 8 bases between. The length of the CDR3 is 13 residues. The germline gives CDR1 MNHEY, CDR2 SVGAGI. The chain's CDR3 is CASSLGQNTEAFF. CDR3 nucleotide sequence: TGTGCCAGCAGTCTCGGACAGAACACTGAAGCTTTCTTT.

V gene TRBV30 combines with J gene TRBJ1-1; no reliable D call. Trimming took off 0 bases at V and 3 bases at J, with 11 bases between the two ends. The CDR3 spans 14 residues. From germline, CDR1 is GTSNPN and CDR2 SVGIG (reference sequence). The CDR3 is CAWSVLNSDTEAFF. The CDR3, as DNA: TGTGCCTGGAGTGTTTTAAACAGCGACACTGAAGCTTTCTTT.

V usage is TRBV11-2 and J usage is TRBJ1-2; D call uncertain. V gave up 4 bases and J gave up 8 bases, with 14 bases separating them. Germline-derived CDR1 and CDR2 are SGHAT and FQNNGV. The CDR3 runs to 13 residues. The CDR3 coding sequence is TGTGCCAGCAGCTCCGGACGGAGTTTCGGCTACACCTTC. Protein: CASSSGRSFGYTF.

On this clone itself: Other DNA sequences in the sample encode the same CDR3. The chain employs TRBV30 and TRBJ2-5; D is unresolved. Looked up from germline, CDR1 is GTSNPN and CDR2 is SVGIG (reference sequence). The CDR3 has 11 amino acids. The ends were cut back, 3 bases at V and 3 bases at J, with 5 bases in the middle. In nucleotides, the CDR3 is TGTGCCTGGAGCGGAGAAGAGACCCAGTACTTC. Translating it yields CAWSGEETQYF.

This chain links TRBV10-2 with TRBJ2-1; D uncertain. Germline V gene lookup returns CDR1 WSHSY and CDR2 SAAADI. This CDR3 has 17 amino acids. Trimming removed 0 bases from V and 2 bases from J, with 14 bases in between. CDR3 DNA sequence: TGCGCCAGCAGTGAGTCTATGGGCTCGGCGCCCTACAATGAGCAGTTCTTC. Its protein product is CASSESMGSAPYNEQFF.

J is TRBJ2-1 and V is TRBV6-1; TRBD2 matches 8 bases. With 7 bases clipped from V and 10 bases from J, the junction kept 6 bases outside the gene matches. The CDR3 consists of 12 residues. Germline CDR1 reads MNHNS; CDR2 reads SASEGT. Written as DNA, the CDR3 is TGTGCCAGCAAGGGACTAGACTGGGAGCAGTTCTTC. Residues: CASKGLDWEQFF.

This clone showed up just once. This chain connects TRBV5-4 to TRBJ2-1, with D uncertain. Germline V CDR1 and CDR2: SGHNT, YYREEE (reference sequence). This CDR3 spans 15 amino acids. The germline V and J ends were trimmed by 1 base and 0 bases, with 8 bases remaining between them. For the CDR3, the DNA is TGTGCCAGCAGCTTGACGGAGCTCTCCTACAATGAGCAGTTCTTC. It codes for CASSLTELSYNEQFF.

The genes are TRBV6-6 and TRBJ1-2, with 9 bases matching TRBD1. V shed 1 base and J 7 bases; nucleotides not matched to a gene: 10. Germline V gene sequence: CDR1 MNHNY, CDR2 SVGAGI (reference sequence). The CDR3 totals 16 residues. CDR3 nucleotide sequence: TGTGCCAGCAGTTACTTTCCCCCGGGACAGGGTTCTGGCTACACCTTC. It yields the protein CASSYFPPGQGSGYTF.

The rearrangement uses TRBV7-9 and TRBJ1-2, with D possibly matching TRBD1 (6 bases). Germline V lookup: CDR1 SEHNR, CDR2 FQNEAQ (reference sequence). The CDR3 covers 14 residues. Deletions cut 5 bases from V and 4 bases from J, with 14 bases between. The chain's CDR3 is CASSPDSAPYGYTF. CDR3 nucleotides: TGTGCCAGCAGCCCGGACAGCGCGCCCTATGGCTACACCTTC.